This passage covers 32 T cell receptor beta chains from one sample sequenced in a study of T cells after yellow fever vaccination. From the 5' RACE reads, TCRdb called clonotypes with MiXCR, one entry per CDR3 protein. The top ten clones hold around 23% of a sample with approximately 90,000 distinct CDR3 sequences, about 14% of them seen once. The sample in question was CD8+ T cells not binding an NS4B(214-222) dextramer, sorted from PBMCs, obtained roughly 23 days after the first yellow fever vaccination. These receptors came from a man aged 18 to 29 who received the YFV17D yellow fever vaccine.

The V and J genes are TRBV6-2 or TRBV6-3 and TRBJ2-7; D gene unclear. V lost 4 bases and J lost 0, with 7 bases in between. From germline, CDR1 is MNHEY and CDR2 SVGEGT. The CDR3 is 13 amino acids. The CDR3 bases are TGTGCCAGCAGTTCGGATCGCTCCTACGAGCAGTACGTC. It translates to CASSSDRSYEQYV.

This clonotype turned up a few times. The rearrangement uses TRBV3-1 and TRBJ2-5; D gene uncertain. The CDR3 spans 15 residues. Germline CDR1 reads LGHDT; CDR2 reads YNNKEL (reference sequence). Trimming took off 1 base at V and 0 bases at J, with 9 bases between the two ends. Written as DNA, the CDR3 is TGTGCCAGCAGCCAAGTTCCCGCGTACCAAGAGACCCAGTACTTC. Amino acids: CASSQVPAYQETQYF.

There are a few counts of this clonotype. V gene TRBV6-2 or TRBV6-3 combines with J gene TRBJ2-2, with 9 bases lining up with TRBD1. The CDR3 sequence is 14 residues long. Germline-derived CDR1 and CDR2 are MNHEY and SVGEGT. The ends lost 5 bases at V and 3 bases at J; junction bases unmatched: 1. Written as DNA, the CDR3 is TGTGCCAGCAGTAGACAGGGGGACACCGGGGAGCTGTTTTTT. Its translation: CASSRQGDTGELFF.

The chain combines TRBV12-3 or TRBV12-4 with TRBJ2-1; D not certain. This CDR3 region has 11 residues. Trimming left V 2 bases short and J 9 bases short, with 5 bases between. The CDR3 reads CASSLTGEQFF. Written as DNA, the CDR3 is TGTGCCAGCAGTTTAACTGGTGAGCAGTTCTTC.

The gene calls are TRBV6-5 and TRBJ2-1; a possible D gene is TRBD1 (5 bases). The V gene lost 2 bases and the J gene lost 7 bases, with 15 bases spanning the gap. This CDR3 region has 15 residues. Per the germline V gene, CDR1 is MNHEY and CDR2 is SVGAGI. CDR3 DNA sequence: TGTGCCAGCAGTTACCAGGGCGTACCGGTAAATGAGCAGTTCTTC. Translation: CASSYQGVPVNEQFF.

The sample holds a few counts of this clonotype. The rearrangement uses TRBV29-1 and TRBJ2-3; D gene uncertain. The germline V and J ends were trimmed by 7 bases and 6 bases, with 11 bases remaining between them. Germline loops: CDR1 SQVTM, CDR2 ANQGSEA. The CDR3 runs 11 residues. CDR3 sequence: CSAMIRDTQYF. The CDR3 nucleotides are TGCAGCGCCATGATCCGGGATACGCAGTATTTT.

The V call is TRBV28, the J call TRBJ2-3, with 7 bases identical to TRBD1. This CDR3 is 17 amino acids long. The trim removed 6 bases at V and 6 bases at J, leaving 18 bases unmatched. Germline V lookup: CDR1 MDHEN, CDR2 SYDVKM. This CDR3 is CASSPGPGQPTGDTQYF. CDR3 coding DNA: TGTGCCAGCAGCCCGGGGCCGGGACAGCCAACGGGGGATACGCAGTATTTT.

This clonotype was seen a few times. The chain recombines TRBV5-4 with TRBJ1-1; 7 bases fit TRBD1. CDR1 is SGHNT, CDR2 YYREEE, per germline (reference sequence). The CDR3 has 13 residues. Losses at the gene ends were 5 bases for V and 4 bases for J; bases not matched to a gene: 5. CDR3 sequence: CASRAQGSTEAFF. As DNA, the CDR3 is TGTGCCAGCAGGGCACAGGGGAGCACTGAAGCTTTCTTT.

V gene TRBV3-1 combines with J gene TRBJ2-5; D might be TRBD1 or TRBD2, each matching 5 bases. The CDR3 consists of 15 residues. V was shortened by 0 bases and J by 1 base, with 9 bases between the two germline ends. Germline CDR1 and CDR2: LGHDT and YNNKEL (reference sequence). Here the CDR3 reads CASSQDVGVQETQYF. CDR3 sequence (DNA): TGTGCCAGCAGCCAAGATGTGGGGGTCCAAGAGACCCAGTACTTC.

This clonotype was picked up a small number of times. J is TRBJ2-7 and V is TRBV7-8; D uncertain. The ends were cut back, 6 bases at V and 0 bases at J, with 15 bases in the middle. The CDR3 extends over 15 amino acids. Germline lookup yields CDR1 SGHVS and CDR2 FQNEAQ. The CDR3 nucleotides read TGTGCCAGCAGAAGTGACACCTCACTCTCCTACGAGCAGTACTTC. It codes for CASRSDTSLSYEQYF.

CDR3 bases: TGTGCCAGCAGAGGGGCCTCCTACAATGAGCAGTTCTTC. Encoded protein: CASRGASYNEQFF. The chain uses TRBV7-9 and TRBJ2-1; D is possibly TRBD1 (5 bases). With 6 bases removed from V and 0 bases from J, the gap between germline ends came to 6 bases. Germline CDR1 reads SEHNR; CDR2 reads FQNEAQ (reference sequence). The CDR3 is 13 amino acids. The full variable domain, its missing parts supplied by reference TRBV7-9 and TRBJ2-1, is DTGVSQNPRHKITKRGQNVTFRCDPISEHNRLYWYRQTLGQGPEFLTYFQNEAQLEKSRLLSDRFSAERPKGSFSTLEIQRTEQGDSAMYLCASRGASYNEQFFGPGTRLTVL.

The rearrangement uses TRBV12-3 or TRBV12-4 and TRBJ2-2; unclear D gene. This CDR3 contains 13 residues. With 7 bases removed from V and 8 bases from J, the gap between germline ends came to 14 bases. CDR3 protein: CASNPGQAGELFF. The CDR3 bases are TGTGCCAGCAACCCTGGCCAGGCAGGGGAGCTGTTTTTT.

This clonotype was observed a few times. The V and J genes are TRBV19 and TRBJ2-7; D is possibly TRBD2 (6 bases). The V end lost 5 bases, the J end lost 6 bases, and 14 bases lay between the germline ends. The germline CDR1 and CDR2 sequences are LNHDA and SQIVND (reference sequence). The CDR3 has 13 residues. In DNA, the CDR3 is TGTGCCAGTAGTGCGCGATCTAGCGCCGAGCAGTACTTC. This codes for CASSARSSAEQYF.

The chain couples TRBV20-1 to TRBJ2-7; D gene unclear. The germline V gene has CDR1 DFQATT and CDR2 SNEGSKA (reference sequence). Trimming stripped 2 bases from V and 0 bases from J, with 8 bases between. The length of the CDR3 is 13 residues. CDR3 region: CSARSYNSYEQYV. For the CDR3, the DNA is TGCAGTGCTAGATCGTACAACTCCTACGAGCAGTACGTC.

The chain recombines TRBV2 with TRBJ2-3; D perhaps matches TRBD1 (5 bases). This CDR3 spans 18 amino acids. V was clipped by 4 bases and J by 4 bases, with 24 bases between them. CDR1 SNHLY and CDR2 FYNNEI come from the germline V gene. This CDR3 is CASSVLGVSRDFADTQYF. The CDR3, as DNA: TGTGCCAGCAGTGTGTTAGGGGTATCTAGGGATTTCGCAGATACGCAGTATTTT. The variable domain in full, completed from reference TRBV2 and TRBJ2-3, reads EPEVTQTPSHQVTQMGQEVILRCVPISNHLYFYWYRQILGQKVEFLVSFYNNEISEKSEIFDDQFSVERPDGSNFTLKIRSTKLEDSAMYFCASSVLGVSRDFADTQYFGPGTRLTVL.

With respect to this clonotype: It may be a read error: a sequence one base away is much more abundant. The chain couples TRBV25-1 to TRBJ2-1; 10 nucleotides line up with TRBD2. There are 14 residues in the CDR3. The ends lost 9 bases at V and 6 bases at J; junction bases unmatched: 8. Looked up from germline, CDR1 is MGHDK and CDR2 is SYGVNS. The CDR3 is CARSLAGARNEQFF. For the CDR3, the DNA is TGTGCCAGAAGTCTAGCGGGGGCCCGCAATGAGCAGTTCTTC.

In this sample, this clonotype turned up a few times. This rearrangement joins TRBV29-1 to TRBJ1-2; 10 nucleotides agree with TRBD1. The CDR3 extends over 13 amino acids. The ends lost 6 bases at V and 3 bases at J; junction bases unmatched: 4. From germline, CDR1 is SQVTM and CDR2 ANQGSEA. The DNA of the CDR3 is TGCAGCGTGGACGGACAGGGGGACTATGGCTACACCTTC. Translation gives CSVDGQGDYGYTF.

The gene calls are TRBV7-8 and TRBJ2-1, with TRBD1 as a possible D gene (5 bases). Trimming took 4 bases from V and 8 from J, leaving 21 bases between them. Looked up from germline, CDR1 is SGHVS and CDR2 is FQNEAQ. This CDR3 comprises 16 residues. The CDR3 region has the DNA TGTGCCAGCAGCTCCCTGGGGCAGGGTATGTTCGATGAGCAGTTCTTC. It yields the protein CASSSLGQGMFDEQFF.

The chain couples TRBV6-2 or TRBV6-3 to TRBJ1-5, with a possible D match to TRBD1 (5 bases). CDR3 length: 12 residues. With 5 bases removed from V and 6 bases from J, the gap between germline ends came to 8 bases. In germline, CDR1 is MNHEY, CDR2 SVGEGT. In DNA, the CDR3 is TGTGCCAGCAGTACAACAGGTCAGCCCCAGCATTTT. It encodes CASSTTGQPQHF.

The sample holds a few counts of this clonotype. The chain combines TRBV10-3 with TRBJ2-1, with 8 bases identical to TRBD2. Germline V gives CDR1 ENHRY, CDR2 SYGVKD. The CDR3 totals 14 residues. J was trimmed by 8 bases and V by 4 bases; bases with no gene match: 7. The CDR3 sequence: CAISVGGGMYEQFF. The CDR3 DNA reads TGTGCCATCAGTGTCGGGGGGGGGATGTATGAGCAGTTCTTC.

This chain's CDR3 is CAWSGNTGELFF. CDR3 bases: TGTGCCTGGAGTGGCAACACCGGGGAGCTGTTTTTT. This chain joins TRBV30 and TRBJ2-2; unclear D gene. CDR1 and CDR2 (germline): GTSNPN, SVGIG (reference sequence). The germline V and J ends were trimmed by 1 base and 2 bases, with 2 bases remaining between them. The CDR3 length is 12 residues.

This clonotype was seen at least ten times. The chain recombines TRBV5-1 with TRBJ2-1; no clear D. Per the germline V gene, CDR1 is SGHRS and CDR2 is YFSETQ. Trimming removed 1 base at V and 5 bases at J, with 4 bases between. The CDR3 spans 12 residues. Here the CDR3 reads CASSLTDNEQFF. In DNA form, the CDR3 reads TGCGCCAGCAGCTTGACTGACAATGAGCAGTTCTTC.

V gene TRBV3-1 combines with J gene TRBJ2-5, with D perhaps assigned TRBD1 or TRBD2 (5 bases each). V lost 0 bases and J lost 2, with 19 bases in between. CDR1 is LGHDT, CDR2 YNNKEL, per germline (reference sequence). The length of the CDR3 is 18 residues. The CDR3 coding sequence is TGTGCCAGCAGCCAAGATGGGGGTAGGCAATTCAGGCAAGAGACCCAGTACTTC. Translating gives CASSQDGGRQFRQETQYF.

This clonotype has more than one count but fewer than ten. This chain links TRBV2 with TRBJ1-1; TRBD1 is a possible D gene (5 bases). The CDR3 totals 13 residues. Germline V gene data show CDR1 as SNHLY and CDR2 as FYNNEI. Between the trimmed V and J ends, which lost 6 bases and 4 bases, there was a span of 12 bases. CDR3 nucleotides: TGTGCCAGCAGGGCCGGGAGGGGCACTGAAGCTTTCTTT. Protein sequence: CASRAGRGTEAFF.

This clonotype was recorded a few times. This rearrangement joins TRBV4-3 to TRBJ2-1, with D maybe TRBD1 (5 bases). CDR3 length equals 15 residues. V shed 0 bases and J shed 0 bases, with 6 bases lying between them. Germline-derived CDR1 and CDR2 are LGHNA and YSLEER. The CDR3 sequence: CASSQDRVSYNEQFF. The CDR3 DNA reads TGCGCCAGCAGCCAAGACAGGGTCTCCTACAATGAGCAGTTCTTC.

This chain connects TRBV7-9 to TRBJ1-1, with TRBD1 matching over 7 bases. Germline assignment: CDR1 SEHNR and CDR2 FQNEAQ (reference sequence). With 2 bases clipped from V and 5 bases from J, the junction kept 5 bases outside the gene matches. The CDR3 contains 14 residues. In nucleotides, the CDR3 is TGTGCCAGCAGCTTAACGGGCAGGGGGACTGAAGCTTTCTTT. This encodes CASSLTGRGTEAFF. The full variable domain, completed using reference TRBV7-9 and TRBJ1-1, is DTGVSQNPRHKITKRGQNVTFRCDPISEHNRLYWYRQTLGQGPEFLTYFQNEAQLEKSRLLSDRFSAERPKGSFSTLEIQRTEQGDSAMYLCASSLTGRGTEAFFGQGTRLTVV.

The chain has TRBV12-3 or TRBV12-4 and TRBJ2-7, with unresolved D. The CDR3 has 13 amino acids. Trimming removed 1 base at V and 3 bases at J, with 7 bases between. This CDR3 reads CASSLGPRYEQYF. The CDR3 nucleotides read TGTGCCAGCAGTTTAGGGCCCCGCTACGAGCAGTACTTC.

In its sample, this clonotype was seen a few times. The V call is TRBV7-6, the J call TRBJ2-1; no reliable D call. Germline CDR1 SGHVS, CDR2 FNYEAQ. The V and J ends lost 3 bases and 8 bases respectively, with 14 bases between them. This CDR3 contains 14 residues. CDR3 DNA sequence: TGTGCCAGCAGCTTGAGACGGGTGAACGATGAGCAGTTCTTC. Translation: CASSLRRVNDEQFF.

In its sample, this clonotype was seen many times. J is TRBJ2-2 and V is TRBV13; 7 nucleotides match TRBD1. The CDR3 is made up of 15 amino acids. The germline CDR1 and CDR2 sequences are PRHDT and FYEKMQ (reference sequence). V lost 5 bases and J lost 4; bases outside the gene matches: 7. The CDR3 is CASSLDRASTGELFF. CDR3 DNA: TGTGCCAGCAGCCTAGACAGGGCTAGCACCGGGGAGCTGTTTTTT.

The chain combines TRBV12-3 or TRBV12-4 with TRBJ1-4; no definite D call. V gave up 3 bases and J gave up 7 bases, with 9 bases separating them. The length of the CDR3 is 13 residues. The CDR3 DNA follows: TGTGCCAGCAGTTTGAGTGGGCTTGAAAAACTGTTTTTT. It specifies CASSLSGLEKLFF.

This chain joins TRBV19 and TRBJ1-2; D unresolved. The germline V and J ends were trimmed by 7 bases and 3 bases, with 15 bases remaining between them. The CDR3 is made up of 14 amino acids. Germline V CDR1 and CDR2: LNHDA, SQIVND (reference sequence). CDR3 in amino acids: CASTSNIQDYGYTF. The CDR3 nucleotides are TGTGCCAGTACATCCAATATTCAGGACTATGGCTACACCTTC.

This clonotype occurred many times. The rearrangement links TRBV10-3 to TRBJ1-5, with 7 nucleotides matching TRBD1. Germline trimming cut 3 bases from V and 6 bases from J; bases unmatched to any gene: 8. CDR3 size: 15 residues. Germline V gene lookup returns CDR1 ENHRY and CDR2 SYGVKD. CDR3 amino acids: CAISDFDRVGQPQHF. The DNA for the CDR3 is TGTGCCATCAGTGATTTTGACAGGGTGGGTCAGCCCCAGCATTTT.